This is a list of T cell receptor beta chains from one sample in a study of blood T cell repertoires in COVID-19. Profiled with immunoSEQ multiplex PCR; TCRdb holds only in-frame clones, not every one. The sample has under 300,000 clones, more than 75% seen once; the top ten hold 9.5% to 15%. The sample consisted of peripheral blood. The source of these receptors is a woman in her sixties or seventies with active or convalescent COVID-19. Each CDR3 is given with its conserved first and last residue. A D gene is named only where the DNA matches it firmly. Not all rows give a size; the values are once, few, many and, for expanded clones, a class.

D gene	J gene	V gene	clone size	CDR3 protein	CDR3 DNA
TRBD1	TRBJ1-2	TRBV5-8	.	CASGDRSYGYTF	TGTGCCAGCGGGGACAGAAGCTATGGCTACACCTTC
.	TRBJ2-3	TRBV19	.	CASTAGIREAPDTQYF	TGTGCCAGTACCGCAGGGATCCGCGAAGCACCAGATACGCAGTATTTT
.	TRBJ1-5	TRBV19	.	CASSSQADSNQPQHF	TGTGCCAGTAGTTCCCAGGCCGATAGCAATCAGCCCCAGCATTTT
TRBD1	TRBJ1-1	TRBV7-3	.	CASSTGQGTEAFF	TGTGCCAGCAGCACGGGACAGGGCACTGAAGCTTTCTTT
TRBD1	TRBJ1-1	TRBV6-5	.	CASSYGTGVSEAFF	TGTGCCAGCAGTTACGGGACAGGGGTGTCTGAAGCTTTCTTT
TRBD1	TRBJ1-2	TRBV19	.	CASSATTGVSGYTF	TGTGCCAGTAGTGCAACGACAGGGGTGAGCGGCTACACCTTC
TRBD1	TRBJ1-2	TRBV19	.	CASSQTGGILSNYGYTF	TGTGCCAGTAGTCAAACAGGGGGCATCCTTTCTAACTATGGCTACACCTTC
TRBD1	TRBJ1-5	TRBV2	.	CAIGGDRGGRANQPQHF	TGTGCAATCGGTGGGGACAGGGGAGGGAGGGCCAATCAGCCCCAGCATTTT
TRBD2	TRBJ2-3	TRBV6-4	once	CASSATSETDTQYF	TGTGCCAGCAGTGCCACTAGCGAAACAGATACGCAGTATTTT
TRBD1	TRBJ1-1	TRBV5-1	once	CASSLAGTGGAEAFF	TGCGCCAGCAGCTTGGCCGGGACAGGGGGAGCTGAAGCTTTCTTT
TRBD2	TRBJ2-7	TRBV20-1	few	CSASPGLATYEQYF	TGCAGTGCTAGTCCGGGACTAGCGACCTACGAGCAGTACTTC
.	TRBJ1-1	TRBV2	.	CASSEGAPRENTEAFF	TGTGCCAGCAGTGAAGGGGCTCCCAGGGAAAACACTGAAGCTTTCTTT
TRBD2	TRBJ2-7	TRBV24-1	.	CATSDYGTSVSYEQYF	TGTGCCACCAGTGATTATGGGACTAGCGTCTCCTACGAGCAGTACTTC
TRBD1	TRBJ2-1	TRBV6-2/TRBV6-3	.	CASSYGGTGHNEQFF	TGTGCCAGCAGTTACGGAGGGACAGGCCACAATGAGCAGTTCTTC
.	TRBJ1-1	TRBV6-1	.	CASSEALRLIGTEAFF	TGTGCCAGCAGTGAAGCCTTAAGGCTCATCGGGACTGAAGCTTTCTTT
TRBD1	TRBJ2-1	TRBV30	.	CAWTDRAPGNEQFF	TGTGCCTGGACCGACAGGGCCCCGGGCAATGAGCAGTTCTTC
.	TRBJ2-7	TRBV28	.	CASSSPAGLDEQYF	TGTGCCAGCAGTTCCCCGGCAGGGTTGGACGAGCAGTACTTC
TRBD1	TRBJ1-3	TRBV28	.	CASSLYGTGSGNTIYF	TGTGCCAGCAGTTTATACGGGACAGGCTCTGGAAACACCATATATTTT
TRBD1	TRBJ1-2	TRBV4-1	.	CASSQARQGASAGVFNYGYTF	TGCGCCAGCAGCCAAGCTCGACAGGGGGCCAGCGCGGGGGTTTTTAACTATGGCTACACCTTC
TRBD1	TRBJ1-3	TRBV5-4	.	CASSLAGTGSKTIYF	TGTGCCAGCAGCTTGGCCGGGACAGGGTCTAAGACCATATATTTT
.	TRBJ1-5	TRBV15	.	CATSSHGNQPQHF	TGTGCCACCAGCAGTCACGGTAACCAGCCCCAGCATTTT
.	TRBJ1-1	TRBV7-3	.	CASSTGPNTEAFF	TGTGCCAGCAGCACGGGTCCAAACACTGAAGCTTTCTTT
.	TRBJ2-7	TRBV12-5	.	CASGSSGKTYEQYF	TGTGCTAGTGGTTCGTCCGGGAAAACCTACGAGCAGTACTTC
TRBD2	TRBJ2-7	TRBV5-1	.	CASSPYLAGEGYEQYF	TGCGCCAGCAGCCCATACCTAGCGGGGGAAGGCTACGAGCAGTACTTC
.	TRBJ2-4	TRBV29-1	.	CSVGWTYQAKNIQYF	TGCAGCGTTGGGTGGACATATCAAGCCAAAAACATTCAGTACTTC
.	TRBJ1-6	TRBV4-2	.	CASSQDGGVRSPLHF	TGTGCCAGCAGCCAAGATGGCGGGGTGCGGTCACCCCTCCACTTT
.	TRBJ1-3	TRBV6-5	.	CASSYFGHSSGNTIYF	TGTGCCAGCAGTTACTTCGGACATAGCTCTGGAAACACCATATATTTT
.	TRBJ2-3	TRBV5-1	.	CASSLMAGGPDTQYF	TGCGCCAGCAGCTTGATGGCAGGAGGACCAGATACGCAGTATTTT
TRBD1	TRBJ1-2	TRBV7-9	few	CASSSGTGSDYYGYTF	TGTGCCAGCAGCTCGGGGACAGGGTCCGACTACTATGGCTACACCTTC
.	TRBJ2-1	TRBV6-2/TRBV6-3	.	CASSYLAVGVKGDEQFF	TGTGCCAGCAGTTATCTTGCGGTCGGAGTCAAGGGGGATGAGCAGTTCTTC
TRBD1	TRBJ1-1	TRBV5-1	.	CASSFIRDSPEAFF	TGCGCCAGCAGCTTTATAAGGGACAGCCCTGAAGCTTTCTTT
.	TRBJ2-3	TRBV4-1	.	CASSPRGSGGWTDTQYF	TGCGCCAGCAGCCCACGAGGAAGCGGAGGGTGGACAGATACGCAGTATTTT
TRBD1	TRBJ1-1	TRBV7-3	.	CASSRSTGGNTEAFF	TGTGCCAGCAGCCGGTCGACAGGGGGCAACACTGAAGCTTTCTTT
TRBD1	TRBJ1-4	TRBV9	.	CASSVSQGAGEKLFF	TGTGCCAGCAGCGTATCGCAGGGGGCAGGTGAAAAACTGTTTTTT
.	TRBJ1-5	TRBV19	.	CASSDNREQPQHF	TGTGCCAGTAGTGACAACAGGGAACAGCCCCAGCATTTT
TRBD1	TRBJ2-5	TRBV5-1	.	CASSLAGGQWETQYF	TGCGCCAGCAGCTTGGCAGGGGGCCAATGGGAGACCCAGTACTTC
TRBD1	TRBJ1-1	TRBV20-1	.	CRRDRGSEAFF	TGCAGGAGGGACAGGGGCTCTGAAGCTTTCTTT
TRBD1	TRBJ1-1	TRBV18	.	CASSPGQPYEAFF	TGTGCCAGCTCACCGGGACAGCCCTATGAAGCTTTCTTT
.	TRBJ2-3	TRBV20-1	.	CSASLGGDTDTQYF	TGCAGTGCTAGTTTAGGCGGGGACACAGATACGCAGTATTTT
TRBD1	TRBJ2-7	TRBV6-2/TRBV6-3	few	CASSYLARQGHEQYF	TGTGCCAGCAGTTACCTCGCCAGACAGGGACACGAGCAGTACTTC
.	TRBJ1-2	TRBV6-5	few	CASRRSSNYGYTF	TGTGCCAGCAGGCGGTCCTCTAACTATGGCTACACCTTC
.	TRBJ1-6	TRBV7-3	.	CASSPGQVSSYNSPLHF	TGTGCCAGCAGCCCAGGGCAGGTAAGCTCCTATAATTCACCCCTCCACTTT
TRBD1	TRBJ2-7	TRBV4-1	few	CASSQKIRDRFYEQYF	TGCGCCAGCAGCCAAAAGATCCGGGACAGGTTCTACGAGCAGTACTTC
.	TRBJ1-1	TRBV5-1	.	CASSPRTANTEAFF	TGCGCCAGCAGCCCCAGGACTGCCAACACTGAAGCTTTCTTT
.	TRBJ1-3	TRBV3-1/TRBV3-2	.	CASSQGGLGNTIYF	TGTGCCAGCAGCCAAGGGGGACTTGGAAACACCATATATTTT
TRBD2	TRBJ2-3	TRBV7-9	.	CASIRLAGEADTQYF	TGTGCCAGCATCAGACTAGCGGGGGAGGCAGATACGCAGTATTTT
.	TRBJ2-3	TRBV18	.	CASSPQGRDTQYF	TGTGCCAGCTCACCTCAGGGAAGAGATACGCAGTATTTT
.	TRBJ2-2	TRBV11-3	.	CASSSGLYTGELFF	TGTGCCAGCAGCTCAGGACTTTACACCGGGGAGCTGTTTTTT
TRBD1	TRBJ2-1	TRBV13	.	CASTRDRVIDEQFF	TGTGCCAGCACTCGGGACAGGGTTATAGATGAGCAGTTCTTC
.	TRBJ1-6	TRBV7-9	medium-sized	CASSFTFTRRENSPLHF	TGTGCCAGCAGCTTCACATTCACCAGGCGGGAAAATTCACCCCTCCACTTT
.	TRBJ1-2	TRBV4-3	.	CASSQEAGPYGYTF	TGCGCCAGCAGCCAAGAGGCAGGGCCCTATGGCTACACCTTC
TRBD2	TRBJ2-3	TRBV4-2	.	CASSQEATSGGADTQYF	TGTGCCAGCAGCCAAGAGGCCACTAGCGGGGGGGCAGATACGCAGTATTTT
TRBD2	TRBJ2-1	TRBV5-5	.	CASSRTGTSGREQFF	TGTGCCAGCAGCCGAACCGGGACTAGCGGGAGGGAGCAGTTCTTC
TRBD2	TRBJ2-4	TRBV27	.	CASSPVAGDAKNIQYF	TGTGCCAGCAGTCCTGTAGCGGGGGACGCCAAAAACATTCAGTACTTC
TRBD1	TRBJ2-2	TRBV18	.	CASSRGQADTGELFF	TGTGCCAGCTCCCGAGGACAGGCGGACACCGGGGAGCTGTTTTTT
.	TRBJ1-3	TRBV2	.	CASSPSGQRWGNTIYF	TGTGCCAGCAGTCCTTCCGGACAGCGCTGGGGAAACACCATATATTTT
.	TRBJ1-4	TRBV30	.	CAWSMTYNEKLFF	TGTGCCTGGAGTATGACATATAATGAAAAACTGTTTTTT